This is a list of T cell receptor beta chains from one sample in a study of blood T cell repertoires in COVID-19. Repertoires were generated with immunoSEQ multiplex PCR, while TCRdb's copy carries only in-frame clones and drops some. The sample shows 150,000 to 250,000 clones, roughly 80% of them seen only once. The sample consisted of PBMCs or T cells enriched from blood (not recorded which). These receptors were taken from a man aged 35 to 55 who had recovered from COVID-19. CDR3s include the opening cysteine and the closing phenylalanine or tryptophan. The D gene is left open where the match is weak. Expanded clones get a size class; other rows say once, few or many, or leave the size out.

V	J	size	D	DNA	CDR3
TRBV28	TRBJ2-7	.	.	TGTGCCAGCAGGTCAGGGGTTTCCTACGAGCAGTACTTC	CASRSGVSYEQYF
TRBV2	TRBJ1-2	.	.	TGTGCCAGCAGTGTGGGCAGGGCGGATGGCTACACCTTC	CASSVGRADGYTF
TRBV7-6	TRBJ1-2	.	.	TGTGCCAGCAGCTTAAGAGGGGGTAGGGCTAACTATGGCTACACCTTC	CASSLRGGRANYGYTF
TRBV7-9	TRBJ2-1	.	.	TGTGCCAGCAGCTCGGCAGGGAATGAGCAGTTCTTC	CASSSAGNEQFF
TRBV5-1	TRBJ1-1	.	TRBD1	TGCGCCAGCAGCACCGGGACAGGGGGCATGAACACTGAAGCTTTCTTT	CASSTGTGGMNTEAFF
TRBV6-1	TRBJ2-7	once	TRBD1	TGTGCCAGCAGTGGGAAGGGGACAGTAAGAACCTACGAGCAGTACTTC	CASSGKGTVRTYEQYF
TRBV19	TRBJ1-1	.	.	TGTGCCAGTACCATCGGGGCTGAAGCTTTCTTT	CASTIGAEAFF
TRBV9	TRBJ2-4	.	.	TGTGCCAGCAGCCCAAGACTAGGGCGGGGAAACATTCAGTACTTC	CASSPRLGRGNIQYF
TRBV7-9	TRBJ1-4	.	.	TGTGCCAGCAGCGAACAAAATGAAAAACTGTTTTTT	CASSEQNEKLFF
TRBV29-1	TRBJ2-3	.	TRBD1	TGCAGCATCACGGACAGGGGGCAGGATACGCAGTATTTT	CSITDRGQDTQYF
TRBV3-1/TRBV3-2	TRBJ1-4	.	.	TGTGCCAGCAGCCCCCGGGTCCTGCCAACTAATGAAAAACTGTTTTTT	CASSPRVLPTNEKLFF
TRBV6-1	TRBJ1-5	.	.	TGTGCCAGCAGTGAAACAGGGAATCAGCCCCAGCATTTT	CASSETGNQPQHF
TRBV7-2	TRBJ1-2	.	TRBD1	TGTGCCAGCAGCTTGATGGGACAGGGTCAGGGCTACACCTTC	CASSLMGQGQGYTF
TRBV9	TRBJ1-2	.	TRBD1	TGTGCCAGCAGCTTCGTTACAGGGGGCCATGGCTACACCTTC	CASSFVTGGHGYTF
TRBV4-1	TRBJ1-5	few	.	TGCGCCAGTGCGCGGGCAGGGGATTTACAGCCCCAGCATTTT	CASARAGDLQPQHF
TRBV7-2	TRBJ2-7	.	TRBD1	TGTGCCAGCAGCTTCCCGGGACAGGACACGGGAGAGCAGTACTTC	CASSFPGQDTGEQYF
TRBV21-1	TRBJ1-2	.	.	TGTGCCAGCAGCAAAACCTTTGAATGGGCGGGGGCGAAAGGCTACACCTTC	CASSKTFEWAGAKGYTF
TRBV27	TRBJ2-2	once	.	TGTGCCAGCAGTTTCGGAGGGGTGAACACCGGGGAGCTGTTTTTT	CASSFGGVNTGELFF
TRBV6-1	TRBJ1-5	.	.	TGTGCCAGCAGTGGCAATACAGGGTTTCGAAGCAATCAGCCCCAGCATTTT	CASSGNTGFRSNQPQHF
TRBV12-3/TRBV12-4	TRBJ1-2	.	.	TGTGCCAGCAGTGACAGACTCTATGGCTACACCTTC	CASSDRLYGYTF
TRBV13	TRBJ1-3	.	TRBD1	TGTGCCAGCAGCACGTCCCGACAGGGTCCCTCCGGAAACACCATATATTTT	CASSTSRQGPSGNTIYF
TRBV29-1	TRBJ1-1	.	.	TGCAGCGTTGAAGCTGGCAGGGACACTGAAGCTTTCTTT	CSVEAGRDTEAFF
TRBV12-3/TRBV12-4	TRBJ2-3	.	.	TGTGCCAGCAGTTTTTACTCACGAGATACGCAGTATTTT	CASSFYSRDTQYF
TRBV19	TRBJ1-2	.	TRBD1	TGTGCCAGTAGTCCCCATGACAGGGGTAGCGGCTACACCTTC	CASSPHDRGSGYTF